Each of the 25 T cell receptor beta chains below was sequenced from the same sample in a study of T cell repertoires in cytomegalovirus infection. TCRdb called the reads again in MiXCR, with one record for every CDR3 protein. In the table there are 350,000 to 550,000 distinct CDR3 sequences, roughly 30% of which are singletons. Sequenced sample: PBMCs. These receptors all come from a human donor in good health (CMV status not recorded). Some clones in this sample may be carry-over from other donors' samples.

Comments on this clonotype: Mismatch with germline at one junction end may stem from a read error. The rearrangement uses TRBV7-8 and TRBJ2-1; D is possibly TRBD1 (6 bases). The length of the CDR3 is 15 residues. Germline V lookup: CDR1 SGHVS, CDR2 FQNEAQ. As DNA, the CDR3 is TGTGTCAGCAGCTTAGTAGGACAGTGGGCCTATGAGCAGTTCTTC. It specifies CVSSLVGQWAYEQFF.

V gene TRBV5-5 combines with J gene TRBJ2-2; 8 nucleotides agree with TRBD1. From germline, CDR1 is SGHKS and CDR2 YYEKEE (reference sequence). The CDR3 runs 15 residues. The V segment lost 0 bases and the J segment 4 bases; nucleotides outside the gene matches: 2. DNA of the CDR3: TGTGCCAGCAGCTTGGCAGGGGGCAGCACCGGGGAGCTGTTTTTT. Residues: CASSLAGGSTGELFF.

This clonotype was found a few times. A junction boundary mismatches the germline segment, possibly from a read error. The rearrangement links TRBV20-1 to TRBJ2-5, with unresolved D. The CDR3 contains 13 residues. Looked up from germline, CDR1 is DFQATT and CDR2 is SNEGSKA (reference sequence). The CDR3 is CSASNQHGEPQYF. The DNA of the CDR3 is TGCAGTGCTAGCAACCAGCACGGAGAGCCCCAGTACTTC.

This clonotype has a count of ten or more. The J gene is TRBJ2-2, the V gene TRBV11-2; possibly TRBD1 or TRBD2 for D (5 bases each). V was clipped by 5 bases and J by 3 bases, with 13 bases between them. The CDR3 is 15 residues long. In germline, CDR1 is SGHAT, CDR2 FQNNGV. CDR3 loop: CASSAGTWDTGELFF. DNA for the CDR3: TGTGCCAGCAGCGCCGGGACCTGGGACACCGGGGAGCTGTTTTTT.

This rearrangement joins TRBV30 to TRBJ1-4; D not resolved. This CDR3 has 13 residues. V was clipped by 3 bases and J by 0 bases, with 5 bases between them. CDR1 is GTSNPN and CDR2 is SVGIG in the germline V gene (reference sequence). CDR3 loop: CAWSGSTNEKLFF. CDR3 DNA: TGTGCCTGGAGCGGCTCAACTAATGAAAAACTGTTTTTT.

This clonotype was seen ten or more times. CDR3: CASSLAARAGKDGYTF. In nucleotides, the CDR3 is TGTGCCAGCAGTTTAGCGGCCCGCGCGGGGAAAGATGGCTACACCTTC. The chain recombines TRBV12-3 or TRBV12-4 with TRBJ1-2; no reliable D call. CDR3 size: 16 residues. V lost 0 bases and J lost 6, with 17 bases in between.

This clonotype was seen once. A much larger clone sits a single nucleotide away, making a read error possible. The chain recombines TRBV27 with TRBJ2-1; 10 bases agree with TRBD2. Per germline, CDR1 MNHEY and CDR2 SMNVEV (reference sequence). V was pared by 5 bases and J by 3 bases, with 4 bases of the junction left unmatched. The CDR3 runs 15 residues. The CDR3 sequence is CASSVSGGGYNEQFF. Written as DNA, the CDR3 is TGTGCCAGCAGTGTAAGCGGGGGGGGCTACAATGAGCAGTTCTTC.

CDR3: CASSRQGLGYTF. CDR3 bases: TGTGCCAGCAGTCGACAGGGGTTGGGCTACACCTTC. The chain combines TRBV6-2 or TRBV6-3 with TRBJ1-2, with TRBD1 matching 8 bases. The CDR3 has 12 residues. CDR1 MNHEY and CDR2 SVGEGT come from the germline V gene. V dropped 5 bases and J dropped 8; count of bases not matched to a gene: 4.

The chain is built from TRBV11-2 and TRBJ1-6; possible D gene TRBD1, 6 bases. V lost 7 bases and J lost 8, with 12 bases in between. The germline CDR1 and CDR2 sequences are SGHAT and FQNNGV. CDR3 length: 13 residues. CDR3 DNA: TGTGCCAGCAACACAGGGAATTATTCACCCCTCCACTTT. The encoded protein is CASNTGNYSPLHF.

J is TRBJ2-4 and V is TRBV6-2 or TRBV6-3; D gene ambiguous. Between the trimmed V and J ends, which lost 7 bases and 8 bases, there was a span of 21 bases. Germline V gene sequence: CDR1 MNHEY, CDR2 SVGEGT. The CDR3 is made up of 15 amino acids. The DNA of the CDR3 is TGTGCCAGCACCTTTCGTGGGAACTTAGGCGACATTCAGTACTTC. Translating it yields CASTFRGNLGDIQYF.

The chain is built from TRBV11-3 and TRBJ2-1; TRBD2 aligns across 9 bases. This CDR3 has 14 residues. Germline CDR1 SGHNT, CDR2 YENEEA. The J segment lost 9 bases and the V segment lost 11 bases, leaving 14 bases of the junction unmatched. CDR3 in amino acids: CAFAWLAGRGEQFF. In DNA form, the CDR3 reads TGTGCCTTCGCTTGGCTAGCGGGGAGGGGTGAGCAGTTCTTC.

This sequence joins TRBV4-2 and TRBJ1-5; TRBD1 is a possible D gene (5 bases). Germline lookup yields CDR1 LGHNA and CDR2 YNFKEQ. Trimming removed 1 base at V and 0 bases at J, with 10 bases between. This CDR3 region has 16 residues. The CDR3 coding sequence is TGTGCCAGCAGCCAAGCTTTTACAGGTAGCAATCAGCCCCAGCATTTT. Its protein is CASSQAFTGSNQPQHF.

This clonotype was counted a few times. The rearrangement uses TRBV5-6 and TRBJ1-1; D unresolved. Germline CDR1 reads SGHDT; CDR2 reads YYEEEE. The CDR3 is 14 residues long. Trimming left V 2 bases short and J 0 bases short, with 8 bases between. CDR3 DNA sequence: TGTGCCAGCAGCTTCGTGCAGTTGAACACTGAAGCTTTCTTT. Its protein product is CASSFVQLNTEAFF.

This chain links TRBV6-6 with TRBJ2-7; D is perhaps TRBD2 (5 bases). CDR1 is MNHNY, CDR2 SVGAGI, per germline (reference sequence). The CDR3 sequence is 19 residues long. With 6 bases removed from V and 3 bases from J, the gap between germline ends came to 30 bases. The DNA of the CDR3 is TGTGCCAGCAGCAACCCCACTTCCGGACTCCCGAAAAACCGCTACGAGCAGTACTTC. Its protein is CASSNPTSGLPKNRYEQYF.

With respect to this clonotype: A read error is possible here, since a much larger clone lies one base away. The J gene is TRBJ1-5, the V gene TRBV7-8, with 7 bases aligning to TRBD1. The V gene's germline CDR1 is SGHVS and CDR2 FQNEAQ. This CDR3 region has 14 residues. The V gene end was trimmed by 5 bases and the J gene end by 7 bases; junction bases not matched to a gene: 8. The CDR3 region has the DNA TGTGCCAGCAGCATATCAGGGGGGAGCCAGCCCCAGCATTTT. This encodes CASSISGGSQPQHF.

This clonotype came up a few times. The chain links TRBV19 to TRBJ1-1; no clear D. CDR3 length: 15 amino acids. Trimming removed 3 bases from V and 5 bases from J, with 16 bases in between. CDR1 and CDR2 (germline): LNHDA, SQIVND (reference sequence). The CDR3 protein is CASSMVDPVGTEAFF. The CDR3 nucleotides read TGTGCCAGTAGTATGGTGGACCCCGTGGGAACTGAAGCTTTCTTT.

As for this clonotype: This may arise from a read error, as a much more abundant clone is one base away. Because the CDR3 is missing its conserved closing phenylalanine or tryptophan, this is likely a read error. DNA of the CDR3: TGTGCCAGCAGTTTACTAGCGGGGGGCTACGAGCAGTACTTA. Translating it yields CASSLLAGGYEQYL. The genes are TRBV6-6 and TRBJ2-7; 12 positions match TRBD2. This CDR3 has 14 residues. With V trimmed by 4 bases and J by 3 bases, 1 base remained unmatched. In germline, CDR1 is MNHNY, CDR2 SVGAGI (reference sequence).

V usage is TRBV5-1 and J usage is TRBJ2-5; the match to TRBD2 covers 9 bases. V trimming: 4 bases; J trimming: 2 bases; junction bases outside the gene matches: 6. CDR1 and CDR2 from the germline V gene are SGHRS and YFSETQ. The CDR3 runs to 15 residues. The CDR3: CASSPPTSGQETQYF. CDR3 sequence (DNA): TGCGCCAGCAGCCCGCCGACTAGCGGACAAGAGACCCAGTACTTC.

The rearrangement joins TRBV7-2 to TRBJ1-5; D unresolved. This CDR3 comprises 15 residues. Germline CDR1 and CDR2: SGHTA and FQGNSA. Trimming removed 1 base at V and 5 bases at J, with 12 bases between. The CDR3: CASSLVFMADQPQHF. DNA for the CDR3: TGTGCCAGCAGCTTAGTTTTTATGGCAGATCAGCCCCAGCATTTT.

The chain joins TRBV7-8 to TRBJ2-3; 9 bases map to TRBD2. The CDR3 loop spans 15 amino acids. J lost 2 bases, V lost 5 bases, and 5 bases had no gene match. Germline assignment: CDR1 SGHVS and CDR2 FQNEAQ. As DNA, the CDR3 is TGTGCCAGCAGCCAAAAGCGGGGGGACACAGATACGCAGTATTTT. Translated: CASSQKRGDTDTQYF.

V and J are TRBV10-1 and TRBJ2-2; TRBD2 matches at 7 bases. This CDR3 region has 14 residues. V lost 10 bases and J lost 6; bases outside the gene matches: 11. Germline-derived CDR1 and CDR2 are WNHNN and SYGVQD (reference sequence). The CDR3 DNA is TGCGCCACACAATTCGAGCGGGGTGCCGGGGAGCTGTTTTTT. Protein sequence: CATQFERGAGELFF.

This clonotype was seen only a few times. The chain combines TRBV18 with TRBJ2-4; a weak D match, TRBD2 (6 bases). CDR1 KGHSH and CDR2 LQKENI come from the germline V gene. Trimming shortened V by 3 bases and J by 7 bases, and 13 bases separated the two germline ends. The CDR3 is 14 amino acids. The CDR3 region has the DNA TGTGCCAGCTCACCGGAGGAGGGTTTGAACATTCAGTACTTC. Translated: CASSPEEGLNIQYF.

This clonotype was seen only a few times. The rearrangement uses TRBV2 and TRBJ2-2; the D is unclear. Trimming took off 4 bases at V and 2 bases at J, with 11 bases between the two ends. CDR3 size: 15 residues. Germline loops: CDR1 SNHLY, CDR2 FYNNEI. As DNA, the CDR3 is TGTGCCAGCAGTGTTGGGGTCTTCAACACCGGGGAGCTGTTTTTT. This translates into CASSVGVFNTGELFF. The full variable domain, with the rest looked up from reference TRBV2 and TRBJ2-2, is EPEVTQTPSHQVTQMGQEVILRCVPISNHLYFYWYRQILGQKVEFLVSFYNNEISEKSEIFDDQFSVERPDGSNFTLKIRSTKLEDSAMYFCASSVGVFNTGELFFGEGSRLTVL.

This clonotype was observed many times. The V and J genes are TRBV7-2 and TRBJ1-6, with no clear D. Between the trimmed V and J ends, which lost 6 bases and 6 bases, there was a span of 21 bases. CDR1 is SGHTA and CDR2 is FQGNSA in the germline V gene. This CDR3 region has 17 residues. The DNA of the CDR3 is TGTGCCAGCAGTTCACCACGGGTGGTGGGTGGTAATTCACCCCTCCACTTT. Residues: CASSSPRVVGGNSPLHF. Complete variable domain (other parts from reference TRBV7-2 and TRBJ1-6): GAGVSQSPSNKVTEKGKDVELRCDPISGHTALYWYRQSLGQGLEFLIYFQGNSAPDKSGLPSDRFSAERTGGSVSTLTIQRTQQEDSAVYLCASSSPRVVGGNSPLHFGNGTRLTVT.

The CDR3 loop is CASSLGGAMNGWHF. The CDR3 DNA sequence: TGTGCCAGCAGTTTAGGAGGGGCCATGAATGGTTGGCATTTT. The rearrangement joins TRBV12-3 or TRBV12-4 to TRBJ1-5; tentatively, D is TRBD1 (5 bases). The CDR3 covers 14 residues. V lost 1 base to trimming and J lost 15 bases, with 19 bases between them.